This T cell receptor (beta chain) was sequenced during a study of cytomegalovirus exposure and HLA in healthy donors. Overall study findings and caveats: In a later analysis, the majority of CMV-associated beta chains seemingly showed HLA restriction.

As regards this clone: As yet, its antigen is unknown. The sample holds other DNA sequences that translate to the same CDR3.

This PCR relied on a set of 60 Vbeta primers and 13 Jbeta primers. The table came from immunoSEQ multiplex PCR; TCRdb's copy has only in-frame clones and leaves some out. This table holds roughly 130,000 clones, 50% to 75% found once. Sequenced sample: PBMCs. The sequence came from a woman between 35 and 50 years old in good health and CMV-seropositive.

The CDR3 DNA is TGTGCCAGTACCGTGACAGGGACCCATGGCTACACCTTC. Encoded protein: CASTVTGTHGYTF. This rearrangement joins TRBV19 to TRBJ1-2, with TRBD1 matching over 7 bases. Trimming at V came to 7 bases and at J to 6 bases, leaving 8 bases not matched to a gene. Germline V gene lookup returns CDR1 LNHDA and CDR2 SQIVND (reference sequence). The CDR3 extends over 13 amino acids.